Listed below are T cell receptor beta chains from one sample, sequenced in a study of blood T cells in healthy people across ages. Using its own MiXCR run on the 5' RACE reads, TCRdb lists one record per CDR3 protein. The table has some 850,000 distinct CDR3 sequences, about 26% seen once; the top ten hold about 2.9%. These data are also associated with another study on T cells of mothers and their children.

Sequencing was carried out using blood. The source is a boy aged 5-17 years in good health. The CDR3 runs from the conserved cysteine through the conserved F or W. The D gene is left open where the match is weak. Clone sizes are given selectively: once, few, many, or a class where the clone is expanded.

d_gene	abundance	v_gene	j_gene	CDR3aa	CDR3nt
TRBD2	few	TRBV10-3	TRBJ2-1	CAISERGGQNEQFF	TGTGCCATCAGTGAGCGGGGGGGCCAGAATGAGCAGTTCTTC
TRBD2	few	TRBV9	TRBJ2-1	CASSPGLGGNEQFF	TGTGCCAGCAGCCCGGGACTAGGGGGCAATGAGCAGTTCTTC
-	-	TRBV5-5	TRBJ2-1	CASSFLASTYNEQFF	TGTGCCAGCAGCTTTCTGGCCAGTACCTACAATGAGCAGTTCTTC
TRBD2	few	TRBV28	TRBJ2-3	CASSLSSGGPPTDTQYF	TGTGCCAGCAGTTTGAGTAGCGGGGGGCCCCCCACAGATACGCAGTATTTT
TRBD1	-	TRBV6-1	TRBJ2-2	CASPTGARAGELFF	TGTGCCAGCCCGACAGGGGCTCGGGCCGGGGAGCTGTTTTTT
-	few	TRBV12-3/TRBV12-4	TRBJ2-1	CASSLAARGEIF	TGTGCCAGCAGTTTAGCTGCGCGGGGCGAAATCTTC
TRBD2	few	TRBV10-3	TRBJ2-5	CAISDAGGRQETQYF	TGTGCCATCAGTGATGCGGGGGGGCGCCAAGAGACCCAGTACTTC
-	-	TRBV20-1	TRBJ2-5	CSASTPQTQYF	TGCAGTGCTAGCACTCCGCAGACCCAGTACTTC
-	-	TRBV12-3/TRBV12-4	TRBJ2-1	CASSMAGVYNEQFF	TGTGCCAGCAGTATGGCAGGAGTATACAATGAGCAGTTCTTC
-	few	TRBV6-6	TRBJ2-5	CASNQRGGETQYF	TGTGCCAGCAATCAGAGGGGAGGAGAGACCCAGTACTTC
-	once	TRBV27	TRBJ2-7	CASQGVAGTKYEQYF	TGTGCCAGCCAGGGAGTGGCGGGGACGAAGTACGAGCAGTACTTC
-	-	TRBV6-5	TRBJ1-2	CASSYSTGRDYGYTF	TGTGCCAGCAGTTACTCGACGGGCAGGGACTATGGCTACACCTTC
-	-	TRBV3-1	TRBJ2-1	CASSQEGIAGQFF	TGTGCCAGCAGCCAAGAAGGGATAGCGGGACAGTTCTTT
-	-	TRBV5-1	TRBJ1-2	CASSLGFTQLDGYTF	TGCGCCAGCAGCTTAGGGTTTACGCAGCTAGACGGCTACACCTTC
TRBD1	-	TRBV12-3/TRBV12-4	TRBJ2-7	CTSSSLTGTEIHEQYF	TGTACCAGCAGTTCCCTGACCGGGACAGAAATCCACGAGCAGTACTTC
-	-	TRBV25-1	TRBJ2-7	CASSDTGRARDEQYF	TGTGCCAGCAGTGACACCGGCAGGGCAAGGGACGAGCAGTACTTC
-	-	TRBV5-4	TRBJ2-5	CASSLTGAAQYF	TGTGCCAGCAGCTTGACTGGGGCTGCCCAGTACTTC
-	-	TRBV3-1	TRBJ2-1	CASSQESPHNEQFF	TGTGCCAGCAGCCAAGAGTCCCCACACAATGAGCAGTTCTTC
-	-	TRBV12-3/TRBV12-4	TRBJ1-4	CASSLGETNEKLFF	TGTGCCAGCAGTTTGGGAGAAACTAATGAAAAACTGTTTTTT
-	-	TRBV14	TRBJ1-4	CASSQDPGANEKLFF	TGTGCCAGCAGCCAAGATCCAGGGGCAAATGAAAAACTGTTTTTT
-	-	TRBV4-1	TRBJ2-3	CATRGGTDTQYF	TGCGCCACCAGAGGGGGCACAGATACGCAGTATTTT
-	few	TRBV20-1	TRBJ1-2	CSARDPTAHGYTF	TGCAGTGCTAGGGACCCGACAGCGCATGGCTACACCTTC
-	few	TRBV7-3	TRBJ2-2	CASSFGAQSTGELFF	TGTGCCAGCAGCTTTGGGGCACAGTCTACCGGGGAGCTGTTTTTT
TRBD1	-	TRBV27	TRBJ2-2	CASISTGPRGELFF	TGTGCCAGCATCTCGACAGGGCCGAGGGGGGAGCTGTTTTTT
-	once	TRBV28	TRBJ1-3	CPSHSGNTIYF	TGTCCCAGTCACTCTGGAAACACCATATATTTT
-	few	TRBV2	TRBJ1-4	CASSALAGNGEEKLFF	TGTGCCAGCAGTGCCCTGGCAGGGAACGGTGAAGAAAAACTGTTTTTT
-	-	TRBV12-3/TRBV12-4	TRBJ2-3	CASSWVGVRGDTQYF	TGTGCCAGCAGTTGGGTCGGGGTGCGGGGAGATACGCAGTATTTT
TRBD2	few	TRBV28	TRBJ2-7	CASRRGGGDDEQYF	TGTGCCAGCAGGCGAGGCGGGGGAGACGACGAGCAGTACTTC
TRBD1	-	TRBV7-2	TRBJ1-4	CASLSTGGPEKLFF	TGTGCCAGCCTATCGACAGGGGGGCCTGAAAAACTGTTTTTT
-	many	TRBV5-1	TRBJ2-5	CASSRRIQETQYF	TGCGCCAGCAGCCGACGGATCCAAGAGACCCAGTACTTC
-	once	TRBV29-1	TRBJ1-2	CSVRTYFNYGYTF	TGCAGCGTTAGGACATACTTTAACTATGGCTACACCTTC
-	-	TRBV6-5	TRBJ2-1	CASSYGRGLNNEQFF	TGTGCCAGCAGTTACGGGCGGGGCCTCAACAATGAGCAGTTCTTC
-	-	TRBV11-2	TRBJ1-4	CASSSHPTVPNEKLFF	TGTGCCAGCAGCTCACACCCCACAGTTCCTAATGAAAAACTGTTTTTT
-	-	TRBV20-1	TRBJ2-4	CSASIAKNIQYF	TGCAGTGCTAGCATAGCCAAAAACATTCAGTACTTC
-	-	TRBV12-3/TRBV12-4	TRBJ1-4	CASSASGAEKLFF	TGTGCCAGCAGCGCCTCGGGGGCTGAAAAACTGTTTTTT
-	-	TRBV7-9	TRBJ2-3	CASSLTSASTDTQYF	TGTGCCAGCAGCTTAACTAGTGCCAGCACAGATACGCAGTATTTT
-	few	TRBV27	TRBJ1-4	CASNPSGRPNKKLFF	TGTGCCAGCAATCCGTCAGGGAGACCTAATAAAAAACTGTTTTTT
-	-	TRBV5-1	TRBJ1-1	CASSPGGRVNTEAFF	TGCGCCAGCAGCCCGGGTGGCAGGGTGAACACTGAAGCTTTCTTT
-	-	TRBV12-3/TRBV12-4	TRBJ2-1	CASSFTGANEQFF	TGTGCCAGCAGTTTTACCGGGGCCAATGAGCAGTTCTTC
-	-	TRBV29-1	TRBJ2-7	CSVSWVESSYEQYF	TGCAGCGTTTCGTGGGTCGAAAGTTCCTACGAGCAGTACTTC
-	few	TRBV6-5	TRBJ1-2	CASSSLRLSYGYTF	TGTGCCAGCAGTTCACTCAGGTTAAGCTATGGCTACACCTTC
-	-	TRBV15	TRBJ2-2	CATSGYYTGELFF	TGTGCCACCAGCGGTTACTACACCGGGGAGCTGTTTTTT
-	many	TRBV2	TRBJ1-4	CASSEEGSGEKLFF	TGTGCCAGCAGTGAGGAGGGGTCCGGGGAAAAACTGTTTTTT
TRBD2	few	TRBV14	TRBJ2-5	CASSQVGLAGGEQYF	TGTGCCAGCAGCCAAGTGGGACTAGCCGGAGGGGAGCAGTACTTC
-	-	TRBV20-1	TRBJ2-7	CSALKQGFSYEQYF	TGCAGTGCACTCAAACAGGGATTCTCCTACGAGCAGTACTTC
TRBD1	few	TRBV12-3/TRBV12-4	TRBJ1-2	CASSLGGTGGAYGYTF	TGTGCCAGCAGTTTAGGGGGGACAGGGGGCGCCTATGGCTACACCTTC
TRBD1	few	TRBV4-1	TRBJ2-1	CASSFARQGDNEQFF	TGCGCCAGCAGTTTTGCTAGACAGGGTGACAATGAGCAGTTCTTC
TRBD1	few	TRBV5-1	TRBJ1-2	CASSRGTGAYLSGGYTF	TGCGCCAGCAGCCGAGGGACAGGAGCTTACCTTTCCGGTGGCTACACCTTC
-	-	TRBV20-1	TRBJ1-3	CSALDSDSGNTIYF	TGCAGTGCTCTGGACTCCGACTCTGGAAACACCATATATTTT
-	-	TRBV11-2	TRBJ2-7	CASSLDKGPRGQYF	TGTGCCAGCAGCTTAGATAAGGGACCCCGAGGGCAGTACTTC
-	-	TRBV9	TRBJ1-5	CASSGGPDQPQHF	TGTGCCAGCAGCGGGGGGCCCGATCAGCCCCAGCATTTT
-	-	TRBV6-5	TRBJ2-7	CASSYSTAATYEQYF	TGTGCCAGCAGTTACTCGACCGCGGCCACCTACGAGCAGTACTTC
TRBD1	-	TRBV27	TRBJ1-4	CASSLLTTGTGIKKLFF	TGTGCCAGCAGTTTATTAACGACGGGGACAGGAATTAAAAAACTGTTTTTT
-	once	TRBV7-2	TRBJ1-2	CASSLGGNDYGYTF	TGTGCCAGCAGCCTGGGGGGTAACGACTATGGCTACACCTTC